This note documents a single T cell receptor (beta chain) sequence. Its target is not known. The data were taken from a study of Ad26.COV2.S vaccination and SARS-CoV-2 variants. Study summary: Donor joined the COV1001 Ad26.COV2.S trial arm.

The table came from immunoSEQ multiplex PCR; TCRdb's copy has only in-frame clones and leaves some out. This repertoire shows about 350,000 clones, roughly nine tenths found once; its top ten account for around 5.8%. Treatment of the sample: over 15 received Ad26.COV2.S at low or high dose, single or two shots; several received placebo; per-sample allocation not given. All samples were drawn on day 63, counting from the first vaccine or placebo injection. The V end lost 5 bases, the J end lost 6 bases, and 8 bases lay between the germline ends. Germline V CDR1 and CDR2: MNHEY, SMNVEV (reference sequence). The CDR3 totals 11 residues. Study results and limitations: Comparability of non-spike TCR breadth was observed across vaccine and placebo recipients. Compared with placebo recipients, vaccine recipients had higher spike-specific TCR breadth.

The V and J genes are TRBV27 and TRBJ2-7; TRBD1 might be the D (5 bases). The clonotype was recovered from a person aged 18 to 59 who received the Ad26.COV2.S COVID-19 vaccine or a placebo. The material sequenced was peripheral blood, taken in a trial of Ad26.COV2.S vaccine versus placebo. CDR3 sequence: CASSHQGEQYF. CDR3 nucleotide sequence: TGTGCCAGCAGTCATCAGGGCGAGCAGTACTTC.